Shown below are 5 T cell receptor beta chains from a single sample sequenced in a study of T-cell memory formation after mild COVID-19 (dated by TCRdb to about 2021). Library creation used 5' RACE. Sequenced using an Illumina NovaSeq 6000. TCRdb redid the processing of the public reads, applying fastp at Q25 and MiXCR, and retained in-frame beta chains. Entries are consolidated by CDR3 protein sequence, retaining the most common genes and DNA. In this sample the table shows approximately 48,000 distinct CDR3 sequences, 5.5% to 7.5% of which occur a single time. 1.4% of the sample comes from the top ten. Sample: PBMCs or a T cell subset sorted from them (not recorded which). The receptor source for this set is a man between 18 and 35 years old who had mild COVID-19 (a few samples of this study predate the infection). The sample titles of this study are shuffled in the database, so cell type and time point are left out; the donor was told from shared clones.

The chain uses TRBV11-2 and TRBJ1-1; 8 nucleotides agree with TRBD1. V gave up 5 bases and J gave up 4 bases; unmatched junction bases: 9. Germline lookup yields CDR1 SGHAT and CDR2 FQNNGV. This CDR3 region has 15 residues. CDR3 sequence: CASSTLKQGVTEAFF. The DNA for the CDR3 is TGTGCCAGCAGCACCCTCAAACAGGGGGTCACTGAAGCTTTCTTT.

This clonotype was seen more than once but under ten times. This chain joins TRBV25-1 and TRBJ2-2, with 12 positions matching TRBD2. Per germline, CDR1 MGHDK and CDR2 SYGVNS. The CDR3 is made up of 16 amino acids. V lost 0 bases and J lost 9; bases outside the gene matches: 5. The CDR3 DNA follows: TGTGCCAGCAGTGAATATCTAGCGGGGGGGCCCCGGGAGCTGTTTTTT. Its protein is CASSEYLAGGPRELFF.

The genes are TRBV7-2 and TRBJ1-5; D unclear. CDR1 SGHTA and CDR2 FQGNSA come from the germline V gene. This CDR3 has 15 residues. V lost 6 bases, J lost 7 bases, and 19 bases lay in between. As DNA, the CDR3 is TGTGCCAGCAGTCCCCTGGGGAACCCGGGGCAGCCCCAGCATTTT. Its protein is CASSPLGNPGQPQHF.

Judged by abundance, this clonotype is medium-sized. This sequence joins TRBV7-9 and TRBJ2-3; a possible D gene is TRBD1 (6 bases). CDR3 length equals 16 residues. Trimming shortened V by 6 bases and J by 4 bases, and 20 bases separated the two germline ends. Germline lookup yields CDR1 SEHNR and CDR2 FQNEAQ (reference sequence). CDR3 residues: CASRAKRQGNADTQYF. The CDR3, as DNA: TGTGCCAGCAGGGCGAAAAGGCAGGGGAATGCAGATACGCAGTATTTT. The variable domain in full, completed from reference TRBV7-9 and TRBJ2-3, reads DTGVSQNPRHKITKRGQNVTFRCDPISEHNRLYWYRQTLGQGPEFLTYFQNEAQLEKSRLLSDRFSAERPKGSFSTLEIQRTEQGDSAMYLCASRAKRQGNADTQYFGPGTRLTVL.

The chain combines TRBV12-3 or TRBV12-4 with TRBJ2-1; 11 nucleotides match TRBD1. The CDR3 runs 15 residues. V was clipped by 8 bases and J by 6 bases; unmatched bases: 9. The CDR3 nucleotides read TGTGCCAGCGGGACTGGGACAGGGGGACCCAATGAGCAGTTCTTC. Residues: CASGTGTGGPNEQFF.